The 17 T cell receptor beta chains below were found in one sample sequenced in a study of response to subunit inactivated influenza vaccine. Each CDR3 protein gets one entry after TCRdb re-called the RT-PCR reads with MiXCR. The sample consists of hundreds of thousands of distinct CDR3 sequences, 15% to 18% of them appearing once. This specimen consisted of PBMCs from blood, obtained about 13 days after vaccination. These receptors all stem from a man in his forties or fifties who received an inactivated influenza vaccine.

This clonotype was seen only a few times. This chain connects TRBV15 to TRBJ2-7; TRBD1 might be the D (5 bases). This CDR3 has 13 amino acids. The V gene's germline CDR1 is LNHNV and CDR2 YYDKDF (reference sequence). V lost 3 bases and J lost 1, with 7 bases in between. The CDR3 loop reads CATSSGQSYEQYF. The CDR3 bases are TGTGCCACCAGCAGTGGACAATCCTACGAGCAGTACTTC.

The chain employs TRBV20-1 and TRBJ2-5; D unclear. The CDR3 is 12 amino acids. The V and J ends lost 3 bases and 7 bases respectively, with 12 bases between them. Germline values: CDR1 DFQATT, CDR2 SNEGSKA (reference sequence). The CDR3 spells CSASLLTGTQYF. The CDR3 nucleotides read TGCAGTGCTAGCCTCCTAACGGGGACCCAGTACTTC.

This chain links TRBV27 with TRBJ2-3; TRBD1 matches at 10 bases. Germline CDR1 is MNHEY and CDR2 is SMNVEV (reference sequence). V dropped 3 bases and J dropped 4; count of bases not matched to a gene: 7. CDR3 size: 16 residues. The CDR3 DNA reads as TGTGCCAGCAGTTTTTTGGGGGACAGGGGACCAGATACGCAGTATTTT. It yields the protein CASSFLGDRGPDTQYF.

This clonotype was picked up a small number of times. This chain uses TRBV15 with TRBJ1-1, with no clear D. Per germline, CDR1 LNHNV and CDR2 YYDKDF (reference sequence). The germline V and J ends were trimmed by 1 base and 1 base, with 7 bases remaining between them. CDR3 length equals 14 residues. The CDR3 DNA reads as TGTGCCACCAGCAGAGCGATCGAGAACACTGAAGCTTTCTTT. It codes for CATSRAIENTEAFF.

In its sample, this clonotype was seen a few times. The DNA for the CDR3 is TGTGCCAGCACCGTTGGGGGACTGAGCACAGATACGCAGTATTTT. This codes for CASTVGGLSTDTQYF. The genes are TRBV5-5 and TRBJ2-3, with D possibly matching TRBD2 (6 bases). The CDR3 runs to 15 residues. CDR1 is SGHKS, CDR2 YYEKEE, per germline (reference sequence). V was pared by 6 bases and J by 0 bases, with 14 bases between.

The J gene is TRBJ2-7, the V gene TRBV7-9, with 13 bases aligning to TRBD2. Germline V lookup: CDR1 SEHNR, CDR2 FQNEAQ (reference sequence). Trimming at V came to 11 bases and at J to 3 bases, leaving 13 bases not matched to a gene. CDR3 length: 16 residues. The DNA of the CDR3 is TGTGCCTGCGGGCAGGGGACTAGCGGGGATTTCTACGAGCAGTACTTC. Translating it yields CACGQGTSGDFYEQYF.

This rearrangement joins TRBV5-1 to TRBJ1-1; D is undetermined. Germline lookup yields CDR1 SGHRS and CDR2 YFSETQ. V lost 4 bases, J lost 1 base, and 14 bases lay in between. The CDR3 sequence is 15 residues long. The CDR3 sequence: CASSLLGPANTEAFF. The CDR3 DNA is TGCGCCAGCAGCCTTTTAGGCCCCGCGAACACTGAAGCTTTCTTT. Drawing the rest from reference TRBV5-1 and TRBJ1-1, the complete variable domain is KAGVTQTPRYLIKTRGQQVTLSCSPISGHRSVSWYQQTPGQGLQFLFEYFSETQRNKGNFPGRFSGRQFSNSRSEMNVSTLELGDSALYLCASSLLGPANTEAFFGQGTRLTVV.

A few counts support this clonotype. The gene calls are TRBV15 and TRBJ1-4; a weak D match, TRBD1 (5 bases). Germline V gene sequence: CDR1 LNHNV, CDR2 YYDKDF (reference sequence). V shed 1 base and J shed 5 bases, with 11 bases lying between them. This CDR3 has 15 amino acids. CDR3 nucleotides: TGTGCCACCAGCAGAGTAGGGGATGGGAATGAAAAACTGTTTTTT. It encodes CATSRVGDGNEKLFF.

The rearrangement uses TRBV10-3 and TRBJ2-5; TRBD1 aligns across 7 bases. The CDR3 extends over 13 amino acids. The ends lost 8 bases at V and 5 bases at J; junction bases unmatched: 8. CDR1 is ENHRY, CDR2 SYGVKD, per germline. The DNA of the CDR3 is TGTGCCATCGGCCTAGGGGGCCGGGAGACCCAGTACTTC. It specifies CAIGLGGRETQYF.

This clonotype was found a few times. The V call is TRBV7-2, the J call TRBJ2-1, with TRBD1 matching 11 bases. Trimming cost V 0 bases and J 4 bases; bases outside gene matches: 2. The germline gives CDR1 SGHTA, CDR2 FQGNSA. CDR3 length equals 16 residues. The CDR3 DNA reads as TGTGCCAGCAGCTTAGCGGGACAGGGGGTTTACAATGAGCAGTTCTTC. It is translated as CASSLAGQGVYNEQFF.

The chain's CDR3 is CASRRLFQETQYF. CDR3 in DNA: TGTGCCAGCAGAAGGCTGTTTCAAGAGACCCAGTACTTC. The V and J genes are TRBV11-2 and TRBJ2-5; D ambiguous. There are 13 residues in the CDR3. V was trimmed by 6 bases and J by 2 bases, leaving 10 bases between them. Per the germline V gene, CDR1 is SGHAT and CDR2 is FQNNGV.

The chain employs TRBV29-1 and TRBJ2-3, with TRBD1 identical over 10 bases. The J segment lost 3 bases and the V segment lost 2 bases, leaving 5 bases of the junction unmatched. The CDR3 totals 15 residues. CDR1 is SQVTM, CDR2 ANQGSEA, per germline. In nucleotides, the CDR3 is TGCAGCGTTGAAAGGACAGGGGGTATGACAGATACGCAGTATTTT. Its protein is CSVERTGGMTDTQYF.

DNA of the CDR3: TGTGCCAGCAGCTCTACCCCGGGACTAGCGGGGGGCCCGAACACCGGGGAGCTGTTTTTT. This encodes CASSSTPGLAGGPNTGELFF. The chain joins TRBV7-6 to TRBJ2-2; TRBD2 agrees at 15 bases. V dropped 4 bases and J dropped 0; count of bases not matched to a gene: 9. Germline values: CDR1 SGHVS, CDR2 FNYEAQ. The CDR3 has 20 residues.

This chain uses TRBV5-1 with TRBJ2-5; TRBD2 agrees at 8 bases. Germline V CDR1 and CDR2: SGHRS, YFSETQ. The V and J ends lost 4 bases and 4 bases, in that order; junction bases with no gene match: 6. CDR3 length: 14 amino acids. The DNA of the CDR3 is TGCGCCAGCAGCGACGGACTAGCCCCAGAGACCCAGTACTTC. This sequence encodes CASSDGLAPETQYF.

There are a few counts of this clonotype. The gene calls are TRBV29-1 and TRBJ2-7; D is perhaps TRBD2 (5 bases). CDR1 and CDR2 from the germline V gene are SQVTM and ANQGSEA. The CDR3 runs to 12 residues. Between the trimmed V and J ends, which lost 8 bases and 2 bases, there was a span of 13 bases. The CDR3 reads CSTRDFPYEQYF. The CDR3, as DNA: TGCAGCACACGGGATTTTCCCTACGAGCAGTACTTC.

As for this clonotype: One end of the junction does not line up with germline, which may come from a read error. The chain combines TRBV20-1 with TRBJ1-1; D unclear. The CDR3 consists of 8 residues. Germline values: CDR1 DFQATT, CDR2 SNEGSKA (reference sequence). CDR3 protein: CSASDDNF. The CDR3 DNA follows: TGCAGTGCTAGTGACGATAACTTT.

This clonotype has only a few counts. The J gene is TRBJ2-7, the V gene TRBV7-9; 8 nucleotides align to TRBD1. The V gene end was trimmed by 5 bases and the J gene end by 1 base; junction bases not matched to a gene: 10. In germline, CDR1 is SEHNR, CDR2 FQNEAQ (reference sequence). The CDR3 runs 16 residues. CDR3 in DNA: TGTGCCAGCAGCCCCAGTTTGACAGGGGAATCCTACGAGCAGTACTTC. Amino acid sequence: CASSPSLTGESYEQYF.